Each of the 16 T cell receptor beta chains below was sequenced from the same sample in a study of glioma-infiltrating T cells. TCR alpha and beta CDR3 regions were amplified from RNA using iRepertoire nested multiplex PCR. TCRdb re-called the multiplex PCR reads with MiXCR, one entry per CDR3 protein. The table shows tens of thousands of distinct CDR3 sequences, with roughly 40% occurring only once. The specimen was glioma tissue, nonneoplastic brain tissue, or PBMCs (not recorded which). Receptor source: a human donor with low-grade glioma or glioblastoma, undergoing nonglioma brain surgery, or in good health (not recorded which).

The V gene is TRBV5-6, the J gene TRBJ2-7; D remains unclear. The length of the CDR3 is 14 residues. V dropped 1 base and J dropped 0 bases, with 8 bases sitting between them. CDR1 and CDR2 from the germline V gene are SGHDT and YYEEEE. The CDR3 DNA sequence: TGTGCCAGCAGCTTGCGCATGAACTCCTACGAGCAGTACTTC. Protein product: CASSLRMNSYEQYF.

The table lists this clonotype with many counts. This sequence joins TRBV2 and TRBJ2-3; 9 bases map to TRBD1. Germline trimming cut 10 bases from V and 5 bases from J; bases unmatched to any gene: 4. Germline CDR1 SNHLY, CDR2 FYNNEI. CDR3 length equals 12 residues. The CDR3 here is CANGQGKDTQYF. The DNA for the CDR3 is TGTGCCAACGGACAGGGGAAAGATACGCAGTATTTT.

As to this clonotype: Since the CDR3 does not end with the conserved phenylalanine or tryptophan, this likely comes from a read error. V gene TRBV7-2 combines with J gene TRBJ2-2; weak D call: TRBD2 (6 bases). Trimming shortened V by 0 bases and J by 6 bases, and 20 bases separated the two germline ends. Germline V gives CDR1 SGHTA, CDR2 FQGNSA. The CDR3 has 18 residues. The CDR3 loop reads CASSLASFGTSIAGELFL. In DNA form, the CDR3 reads TGTGCCAGCAGCTTAGCTTCTTTCGGCACTAGCATCGCCGGGGAGCTGTTTCTT.

Notes on this clonotype: Because it lacks the conserved phenylalanine or tryptophan at the end, this CDR3 is likely a read error. The chain carries TRBV6-2 or TRBV6-3 and TRBJ2-1; the D is unclear. The germline V gene encodes CDR1 MNHEY and CDR2 SVGEGT. CDR3 length: 12 residues. V was shortened by 6 bases and J by 9 bases, with 12 bases between the two germline ends. The CDR3 nucleotides are TGTGCCAGCAGAGACCTAGTGGTTGAGCAGTTCCTC. As protein: CASRDLVVEQFL.

This clonotype was seen repeatedly, ten times or more. This chain uses TRBV15 with TRBJ2-7, with D perhaps matching TRBD1 (5 bases). CDR1 is LNHNV and CDR2 is YYDKDF in the germline V gene (reference sequence). This CDR3 spans 12 amino acids. The germline V and J ends were trimmed by 0 bases and 6 bases, with 6 bases remaining between them. In DNA form, the CDR3 reads TGTGCCACCAGCAGAGAGACAGCCGAGCAGTACTTC. Translated: CATSRETAEQYF.

Turning to this clonotype: Its ends do not fully match the called genes, so a read error is possible. The rearrangement links TRBV2 to TRBJ2-6, with a weak D call TRBD1 (5 bases). CDR3 length: 15 amino acids. Per the germline V gene, CDR1 is SNHLY and CDR2 is FYNNEI. The CDR3 sequence: CDSSELGSGANVMTF. The CDR3 nucleotides are TGTGACAGCAGTGAGTTGGGTTCTGGGGCCAACGTCATGACTTTC.

CDR3 DNA sequence: TGCAGTGCTAGAGATCCTCTTCCCTTGCAGGGGGGAGGAGAGACCCAGTACTTC. It specifies CSARDPLPLQGGGETQYF. The gene calls are TRBV20-1 and TRBJ2-5, with D perhaps matching TRBD1 (7 bases). CDR3 size: 18 residues. Germline CDR1 and CDR2: DFQATT and SNEGSKA (reference sequence). V lost 0 bases to trimming and J lost 4 bases, with 24 bases between them.

This clonotype turned up a few times. This chain uses TRBV7-2 with TRBJ2-7; either TRBD1 or TRBD2 may fit D (5 bases each). The germline V gene encodes CDR1 SGHTA and CDR2 FQGNSA. V dropped 6 bases and J dropped 3 bases, with 12 bases sitting between them. The CDR3 is 13 amino acids. The CDR3 is CASSRDRCYEQYF. For the CDR3, the DNA is TGTGCCAGCAGTCGGGACCGCTGCTACGAGCAGTACTTC.

A note on this clonotype: This could be a read error, since a much larger clone is one nucleotide away. This chain joins TRBV2 and TRBJ2-1; 9 bases are shared with TRBD2. Germline V gene lookup returns CDR1 SNHLY and CDR2 FYNNEI. This CDR3 spans 15 amino acids. CDR3 nucleotides: TGTGCCAGCAGTGAGGGCGGGGGGGCCAACAATGAGCAGTTATTC. Its translation is CASSEGGGANNEQLF.

Points on this clonotype: One end of the junction is discordant with germline, which a read error may explain. J is TRBJ1-1 and V is TRBV7-2; D uncertain. Germline CDR1 is SGHTA and CDR2 is FQGNSA. This CDR3 is 14 amino acids long. This CDR3 reads CASSPLSMKTEALF. CDR3 DNA sequence: TGTGCCAGCAGCCCACTGTCCATGAAAACTGAAGCTTTATTT.

This chain uses TRBV7-2 with TRBJ2-2; D is possibly TRBD2 (5 bases). V shed 9 bases and J shed 5 bases, with 22 bases lying between them. The CDR3 totals 16 residues. The germline gives CDR1 SGHTA, CDR2 FQGNSA. CDR3 coding DNA: TGTGCCAGAAGACTACCATCGTCATTCCTAACCGGGGAGCTGTTTTTT. Translation: CARRLPSSFLTGELFF. Variable domain in full (rest from reference TRBV7-2 and TRBJ2-2): GAGVSQSPSNKVTEKGKDVELRCDPISGHTALYWYRQSLGQGLEFLIYFQGNSAPDKSGLPSDRFSAERTGGSVSTLTIQRTQQEDSAVYLCARRLPSSFLTGELFFGEGSRLTVL.

The rearrangement joins TRBV6-2 or TRBV6-3 to TRBJ1-3; 8 nucleotides align to TRBD1. The CDR3 consists of 16 residues. Losses at the gene ends were 6 bases for V and 3 bases for J; bases not matched to a gene: 10. The germline CDR1 and CDR2 sequences are MNHEY and SVGEGT. The CDR3 region has the DNA TGTGCCAGCAGGGCAGGACAGGGACGGATTGGAAACACCATATATTTT. It is translated as CASRAGQGRIGNTIYF.

Points on this clonotype: Germline is not matched at one junction end, which may reflect a read error. This sequence joins TRBV27 and TRBJ1-5; D is perhaps TRBD1 (6 bases). CDR3 size: 16 residues. The germline V gene encodes CDR1 MNHEY and CDR2 SMNVEV (reference sequence). This chain's CDR3 is CASNLSAGARNQPQHF. CDR3 DNA: TGTGCCAGCAATTTATCGGCGGGGGCGCGTAATCAGCCCCAGCATTTT.

Comment on this clonotype: At one boundary the junction diverges from the germline segment, which might be a read error. The CDR3: CASRPAGGADTQYF. CDR3 nucleotide sequence: TGTGCCAGCAGACCAGCGGGGGGCGCAGACACGCAGTATTTT. This chain uses TRBV6-1 with TRBJ2-3, with 9 bases lining up with TRBD2. Germline CDR1 is MNHNS and CDR2 is SASEGT. The CDR3 is 14 residues long.

This clonotype was seen repeatedly, ten times or more. V usage is TRBV18 and J usage is TRBJ2-7; 12 nucleotides align to TRBD2. The junction had 4 bases not matched to a gene; V was cut back by 3 bases and J by 1 base. The germline gives CDR1 KGHSH, CDR2 LQKENI. CDR3 length: 16 amino acids. CDR3 sequence: CASSPGTSGPSYEQYF. The CDR3 DNA is TGTGCCAGCTCACCCGGGACTAGCGGGCCATCCTACGAGCAGTACTTC.

A word on this clonotype: The junction does not match germline at one end; this may be a read error. The V and J genes are TRBV28 and TRBJ1-1; the match to TRBD1 covers 9 bases. The CDR3 extends over 13 amino acids. Germline V lookup: CDR1 MDHEN, CDR2 SYDVKM. The CDR3 sequence: CAGRGQGPLSAFF. In DNA, the CDR3 is TGTGCCGGCAGGGGACAGGGACCCCTATCCGCTTTCTTT.